One and the same sample provided the 17 T cell receptor beta chains below, sequenced in a study of control samples from healthy donors and cancer patients. Clones were read by immunoSEQ multiplex PCR, and TCRdb kept only the in-frame ones, dropping some. The sample includes 100,000 to 150,000 clones, roughly 91% seen only once; the top ten take 1.7%. Material: PBMCs. The receptor source for this set is a man aged 50 to 59 with head and neck cancer.

The chain combines TRBV4-1 with TRBJ1-2; D gene unclear. Trimming shortened V by 2 bases and J by 0 bases, and 10 bases separated the two germline ends. The CDR3 is 15 amino acids. Germline V gives CDR1 MGHRA, CDR2 YSYEKL. The CDR3 DNA follows: TGCGCCAGCAGCCAATGGCAGTTGACTAACTATGGCTACACCTTC. Its protein product is CASSQWQLTNYGYTF.

This clone showed up just once. This sequence joins TRBV4-2 and TRBJ1-5; the D is unclear. Trimming removed 5 bases at V and 2 bases at J, with 13 bases between. CDR3 length: 15 amino acids. Germline V gives CDR1 LGHNA, CDR2 YNFKEQ. The CDR3 nucleotides are TGTGCCAGCAGCAGACTTCCCGGAGGCAATCAGCCCCAGCATTTT. The encoded protein is CASSRLPGGNQPQHF.

The J gene is TRBJ1-2, the V gene TRBV2; no definite D call. Germline V gene sequence: CDR1 SNHLY, CDR2 FYNNEI. The CDR3 is made up of 14 amino acids. The V end lost 0 bases, the J end lost 2 bases, and 7 bases lay between the germline ends. CDR3 amino acids: CASSEAAGNYGYTF. The CDR3 DNA reads as TGTGCCAGCAGTGAAGCAGCGGGAAACTATGGCTACACCTTC.

This rearrangement joins TRBV27 to TRBJ2-2; 9 positions agree with TRBD1. Germline CDR1 and CDR2: MNHEY and SMNVEV (reference sequence). Trimming at V came to 6 bases and at J to 4 bases, leaving 6 bases not matched to a gene. The CDR3 totals 15 residues. The CDR3 loop reads CASRQGASSTGELFF. Here the CDR3 DNA reads TGTGCCAGCAGACAGGGGGCTAGTAGCACCGGGGAGCTGTTTTTT.

The chain combines TRBV4-3 with TRBJ1-1; D gene unclear. Trimming removed 0 bases from V and 3 bases from J, with 8 bases in between. The CDR3 is 14 amino acids. Germline V gene data show CDR1 as LGHNA and CDR2 as YSLEER. CDR3 residues: CASSQERRDTEAFF. The CDR3 DNA sequence: TGCGCCAGCAGCCAAGAAAGACGGGACACTGAAGCTTTCTTT.

This clone appeared a single time. The gene calls are TRBV5-5 and TRBJ2-7; a possible D gene is TRBD1 (6 bases). The CDR3 is 15 residues long. Germline V gene sequence: CDR1 SGHKS, CDR2 YYEKEE (reference sequence). V gave up 3 bases and J gave up 2 bases, with 15 bases separating them. The CDR3: CASSSPEAGAYEQYF. CDR3 sequence (DNA): TGTGCCAGCAGCTCACCCGAGGCAGGGGCCTACGAGCAGTACTTC.

This rearrangement joins TRBV25-1 to TRBJ1-2; perhaps TRBD1 as D (5 bases). The ends were cut back, 4 bases at V and 6 bases at J, with 12 bases in the middle. CDR1 MGHDK and CDR2 SYGVNS come from the germline V gene. The CDR3 spans 13 residues. Here the CDR3 reads CASSGLTDNGYTF. CDR3 bases: TGTGCCAGCAGTGGCCTGACAGACAATGGCTACACCTTC.

V and J are TRBV10-3 and TRBJ2-3; D may be TRBD1 (5 bases). The CDR3 is made up of 14 amino acids. CDR1 is ENHRY, CDR2 SYGVKD, per germline. Trimming left V 7 bases short and J 0 bases short, with 11 bases between. The CDR3 DNA sequence: TGTGCCATCAACCAGGGTGGTAGCACAGATACGCAGTATTTT. Its translation is CAINQGGSTDTQYF.

J is TRBJ2-3 and V is TRBV20-1, with TRBD2 as a possible D gene (5 bases). Trimming shortened V by 6 bases and J by 3 bases, and 7 bases separated the two germline ends. CDR1 and CDR2 (germline): DFQATT, SNEGSKA (reference sequence). This CDR3 is built from 11 residues. CDR3 in DNA: TGCAGTGCGTCGGGGACAGATACGCAGTATTTT. It encodes CSASGTDTQYF.

The chain is built from TRBV6-5 and TRBJ1-5; the match to TRBD1 covers 8 bases. The CDR3 is made up of 15 amino acids. The trim removed 6 bases at V and 6 bases at J, leaving 10 bases unmatched. Germline-derived CDR1 and CDR2 are MNHEY and SVGAGI. CDR3 in amino acids: CASSPDRGLSQPQHF. CDR3 nucleotide sequence: TGTGCCAGCAGCCCCGACAGGGGCCTAAGTCAGCCCCAGCATTTT.

This chain uses TRBV18 with TRBJ2-7, with 8 positions matching TRBD1. Germline lookup yields CDR1 KGHSH and CDR2 LQKENI. The length of the CDR3 is 13 residues. Germline trimming cut 4 bases from V and 3 bases from J; bases unmatched to any gene: 2. The CDR3 is CASSLGQGYEQYF. CDR3 bases: TGTGCCAGCTCACTCGGACAGGGCTACGAGCAGTACTTC.

Comment on this clone: The sample holds other DNA sequences that translate to the same CDR3. The chain links TRBV10-3 to TRBJ2-1; D not resolved. Trimming removed 2 bases from V and 7 bases from J, with 3 bases in between. The CDR3 consists of 11 residues. Germline CDR1 is ENHRY and CDR2 is SYGVKD. The CDR3 nucleotides are TGTGCCATCAGTGAGGATAATGAGCAGTTCTTC. Translation gives CAISEDNEQFF.

The V call is TRBV28, the J call TRBJ1-5; D is uncertain. V was trimmed by 2 bases and J by 6 bases, leaving 8 bases between them. Germline V gene lookup returns CDR1 MDHEN and CDR2 SYDVKM. This CDR3 contains 13 residues. CDR3: CASSLNPPQPQHF. The CDR3, as DNA: TGTGCCAGCAGTTTAAACCCCCCTCAGCCCCAGCATTTT.

The V call is TRBV5-6, the J call TRBJ2-7; 8 nucleotides align to TRBD1. The CDR3 is 14 residues long. V lost 0 bases and J lost 4; bases outside the gene matches: 3. The germline V gene has CDR1 SGHDT and CDR2 YYEEEE. CDR3 region: CASSLGRGLYEQYF. The DNA for the CDR3 is TGTGCCAGCAGCTTGGGCAGGGGGCTATACGAGCAGTACTTC. The entire variable domain, with the rest obtained from reference TRBV5-6 and TRBJ2-7, is as follows: DAGVTQSPTHLIKTRGQQVTLRCSPKSGHDTVSWYQQALGQGPQFIFQYYEEEERQRGNFPDRFSGHQFPNYSSELNVNALLLGDSALYLCASSLGRGLYEQYFGPGTRLTVT.

The chain links TRBV2 to TRBJ1-5, with D hard to call. Trimming pared 4 bases from V and 2 bases from J, leaving 12 bases between. CDR3 length: 15 residues. Per the germline V gene, CDR1 is SNHLY and CDR2 is FYNNEI. The CDR3 DNA reads as TGTGCCAGCAGTGTGCGGGGTTTGGGCAATCAGCCCCAGCATTTT. As protein: CASSVRGLGNQPQHF. Full variable domain (rest looked up from reference TRBV2 and TRBJ1-5): EPEVTQTPSHQVTQMGQEVILRCVPISNHLYFYWYRQILGQKVEFLVSFYNNEISEKSEIFDDQFSVERPDGSNFTLKIRSTKLEDSAMYFCASSVRGLGNQPQHFGDGTRLSIL.

This clone was detected once. The chain has TRBV19 and TRBJ1-5, with D perhaps TRBD1 (6 bases). Trimming cost V 5 bases and J 3 bases, with 20 bases left between them. Germline CDR1 LNHDA, CDR2 SQIVND (reference sequence). The CDR3 is 17 amino acids. The chain's CDR3 is CASSVLPRTGPNQPQHF. The DNA for the CDR3 is TGTGCCAGTAGTGTCCTCCCCCGCACAGGGCCCAATCAGCCCCAGCATTTT.

The J gene is TRBJ2-1, the V gene TRBV3-1 (or the pseudogene TRBV3-2), with 8 bases lining up with TRBD2. This CDR3 spans 19 amino acids. With V trimmed by 4 bases and J by 0 bases, 14 bases remained unmatched. The germline V gene encodes CDR1 LGHDT and CDR2 YNNKEL (reference sequence). CDR3 coding DNA: TGTGCCAGCAGCCCCTCTGTAATCCAGCGGGGGAGCTCCTACAATGAGCAGTTCTTC. Its translation: CASSPSVIQRGSSYNEQFF.